The rows below give T cell receptor beta chains drawn from one sample of a study of blood T cell repertoires in COVID-19. Produced via immunoSEQ multiplex PCR; TCRdb's table is partial and in-frame only. The sample lists 330,000 or so clones, roughly 87% occurring once. Sequencing used peripheral blood. The receptors here all came from a man aged 25-40 years with COVID-19, enrolled during active disease. Both conserved end residues are part of each CDR3. The D gene is left open where the match is weak. The size entry is marked missing in some rows and otherwise reads once, few, many or a size class.

v_call	j_call	d_call	clone_size	cdr3_aa	cdr3_nt
TRBV18	TRBJ2-7	TRBD1	once	CASSHRDRGHYEQYF	TGTGCCAGCTCACACCGGGACAGGGGACACTACGAGCAGTACTTC
TRBV7-3	TRBJ1-2	TRBD1	NA	CASSLIGTDYGYTF	TGTGCCAGCAGCTTAATTGGGACAGACTATGGCTACACCTTC
TRBV9	TRBJ1-3	TRBD1	NA	CASSSTVQGAGGNTIYF	TGTGCCAGCAGCTCGACAGTGCAGGGGGCAGGCGGAAACACCATATATTTT
TRBV28	TRBJ2-1	TRBD2	NA	CASGRLPSGSYNEQFF	TGTGCCAGCGGGAGGCTTCCTAGCGGCTCCTACAATGAGCAGTTCTTC
TRBV3-1/TRBV3-2	TRBJ2-1	TRBD2	many	CASSQERLATSNNEQFF	TGTGCCAGCAGCCAAGAAAGACTAGCGACGAGCAACAATGAGCAGTTCTTC
TRBV7-8	TRBJ1-5	TRBD1	NA	CASSLGQGNQPQHF	TGTGCCAGCAGTCTGGGACAGGGAAATCAGCCCCAGCATTTT
TRBV28	TRBJ2-7	NA	NA	CASSLFGTNNYEQYF	TGTGCCAGCAGTTTATTTGGGACAAACAACTACGAGCAGTACTTC
TRBV18	TRBJ2-3	NA	NA	CASSPKDSSYFADTQYF	TGTGCCAGCTCACCAAAGGACAGCTCCTATTTCGCAGATACGCAGTATTTT
TRBV6-1	TRBJ2-3	TRBD2	NA	CASSESRTSGASTDTQYF	TGTGCCAGCAGTGAGTCGAGGACTAGCGGGGCTAGCACAGATACGCAGTATTTT
TRBV27	TRBJ1-2	NA	NA	CASSLPGLYGYTF	TGTGCCAGCAGTTTACCCGGACTGTATGGCTACACCTTC
TRBV3-1/TRBV3-2	TRBJ1-6	TRBD1	once	CASSHTPHRDRALLVNSPLHF	TGTGCCAGCAGCCATACACCTCATAGAGACAGGGCCTTACTTGTGAATTCACCCCTCCACTTT
TRBV28	TRBJ1-6	NA	NA	CATGAPTLHF	TGTGCCACTGGGGCCCCTACCCTCCACTTT
TRBV3-1/TRBV3-2	TRBJ2-7	TRBD1	NA	CASSQETGSYEQYF	TGTGCCAGCAGCCAAGAGACAGGGTCCTACGAGCAGTACTTC
TRBV9	TRBJ1-6	TRBD1	NA	CASSVVDRANSPLHF	TGTGCCAGCAGCGTAGTGGACAGGGCTAATTCACCCCTCCACTTT
TRBV18	TRBJ2-3	NA	NA	CASSPPGRGSQYF	TGTGCCAGCTCACCCCCCGGGCGGGGCTCGCAGTATTTT
TRBV24-1	TRBJ1-1	TRBD1	NA	CATSDASTGGTEAFF	TGTGCCACCAGTGATGCCTCGACAGGGGGCACTGAAGCTTTCTTT
TRBV4-3	TRBJ2-2	NA	NA	CASSQRFRDTGELFF	TGCGCCAGCAGCCAAAGGTTCAGGGACACCGGGGAGCTGTTTTTT
TRBV7-2	TRBJ1-1	NA	NA	CASSLVGWGVTEAFF	TGTGCCAGCAGCTTAGTAGGTTGGGGGGTGACTGAAGCTTTCTTT
TRBV10-3	TRBJ2-2	NA	NA	CAIRTSTKNTGELFF	TGTGCCATCAGAACCTCTACTAAGAACACCGGGGAGCTGTTTTTT
TRBV7-3	TRBJ2-1	TRBD2	once	CASSSRLAGDYNEQFF	TGTGCCAGCAGCTCAAGACTAGCGGGAGACTACAATGAGCAGTTCTTC
TRBV24-1	TRBJ2-5	TRBD1	NA	CATSDPRTGGQTQYF	TGTGCCACCAGTGACCCTAGGACAGGGGGGCAGACCCAGTACTTC
TRBV7-9	TRBJ1-4	NA	NA	CASSLGGRGDEKLFF	TGTGCCAGCAGCTTAGGGGGCAGGGGCGATGAAAAACTGTTTTTT
TRBV18	TRBJ2-7	TRBD1	NA	CASSPPGQGFAEQYF	TGTGCCAGCTCACCACCGGGACAGGGTTTTGCCGAGCAGTACTTC
TRBV6-2/TRBV6-3	TRBJ1-2	NA	once	CASSYVQAANYGYTF	TGTGCCAGCAGTTACGTCCAGGCAGCTAACTATGGCTACACCTTC
TRBV6-2/TRBV6-3	TRBJ2-7	TRBD2	once	CASSYKPGLVHYEQYF	TGTGCCAGCAGTTACAAACCGGGACTAGTCCACTACGAGCAGTACTTC
TRBV6-2/TRBV6-3	TRBJ2-6	NA	NA	CASSKPLLGTTYSGANVLTF	TGTGCCAGCAGCAAACCGCTACTCGGGACAACCTACTCTGGGGCCAACGTCCTGACTTTC
TRBV6-5	TRBJ1-5	NA	once	CASSYSYREGKAPQHF	TGTGCCAGCAGTTACTCGTATCGGGAGGGGAAGGCGCCCCAGCATTTT
TRBV30	TRBJ1-1	NA	NA	CAWGEGSMNTEAFF	TGTGCCTGGGGGGAGGGAAGCATGAACACTGAAGCTTTCTTT
TRBV6-4	TRBJ1-5	TRBD1	few	CASSSTGENQPQHF	TGTGCCAGCAGTTCGACAGGGGAGAATCAGCCCCAGCATTTT
TRBV27	TRBJ2-4	TRBD1	few	CASTPNRGLDKNIQYF	TGTGCCAGCACCCCTAACAGGGGGCTGGACAAAAACATTCAGTACTTC
TRBV7-2	TRBJ1-6	TRBD1	NA	CASSQDRAWSPLHF	TGTGCCAGCAGCCAGGACAGGGCTTGGTCACCCCTCCACTTT
TRBV11-2	TRBJ2-7	TRBD1	NA	CASSPGQGTYEQYF	TGTGCCAGCAGCCCGGGACAGGGGACCTACGAGCAGTACTTC
TRBV7-2	TRBJ1-2	NA	NA	CASSLGFLAGRYGYTF	TGTGCCAGCAGCTTAGGATTTCTTGCAGGCCGCTATGGCTACACCTTC
TRBV14	TRBJ1-1	TRBD1	NA	CASSQVSPNRGLVTEAFF	TGTGCCAGCAGCCAAGTGTCGCCAAACAGGGGGTTGGTCACTGAAGCTTTCTTT
TRBV15	TRBJ2-1	TRBD2	NA	CATSRDYGRAVNEQFF	TGTGCCACCAGCAGAGATTACGGGAGGGCCGTCAATGAGCAGTTCTTC
TRBV6-1	TRBJ2-7	TRBD2	few	CASSDDGRVDEQYF	TGTGCCAGCAGTGACGACGGGAGGGTCGACGAGCAGTACTTC
TRBV7-9	TRBJ1-1	NA	NA	CANNDSPLSAFF	TGTGCCAATAACGACAGTCCCCTGAGCGCTTTCTTT
TRBV28	TRBJ1-3	NA	NA	CASSFEPSSGNTIYF	TGTGCCAGCAGTTTCGAACCGAGCTCTGGAAACACCATATATTTT
TRBV5-4	TRBJ2-7	TRBD1	NA	CASSLGQASSYEQYF	TGTGCCAGCAGCCTTGGACAGGCTAGCTCCTACGAGCAGTACTTC
TRBV3-1/TRBV3-2	TRBJ1-3	NA	NA	CASSQDQDRGNTIYF	TGTGCCAGCAGCCAAGATCAGGACAGAGGAAACACCATATATTTT
TRBV27	TRBJ2-6	TRBD2	NA	CASSVVRLAGARGGANVLTF	TGTGCCAGCAGTGTAGTAAGACTAGCGGGAGCTAGGGGTGGGGCCAACGTCCTGACTTTC
TRBV24-1	TRBJ2-3	NA	NA	CATSAALGVDTQYF	TGTGCCACCAGTGCCGCTCTAGGGGTGGATACGCAGTATTTT
TRBV2	TRBJ1-3	NA	NA	CAATGLPGNTIYF	TGTGCCGCTACAGGGCTACCTGGAAACACCATATATTTT
TRBV30	TRBJ2-6	TRBD1	NA	CAWSVQGAGANVLTF	TGTGCCTGGAGTGTACAGGGGGCTGGGGCCAACGTCCTGACTTTC
TRBV24-1	TRBJ2-1	NA	NA	CATSDIYNERQFF	TGTGCCACCAGTGATATATACAATGAGCGGCAGTTCTTC
TRBV28	TRBJ2-1	TRBD2	NA	CASSLSASGTHEQFF	TGTGCCAGCAGTTTATCCGCTAGCGGGACTCATGAGCAGTTCTTC